The 20 T cell receptor beta chains below were found in one sample sequenced in a study of Tregs in tolerant kidney transplant recipients. Data came from immunoSEQ multiplex PCR; TCRdb stores just in-frame clones and leaves some out. The table shows about 69,000 clones, with less than 90% occurring only once. The sample in question was CD4+ T cells from blood, obtained before the transplant. All receptors come from a human donor who received a combined kidney and bone marrow transplant.

The chain employs TRBV5-1 and TRBJ2-4; TRBD2 might be the D (6 bases). This CDR3 is built from 15 residues. Trimming pared 0 bases from V and 3 bases from J, leaving 10 bases between. The germline V gene has CDR1 SGHRS and CDR2 YFSETQ. CDR3 sequence reads: CASSLDGGGKNIQYF. CDR3 bases: TGCGCCAGCAGCTTGGACGGGGGAGGCAAAAACATTCAGTACTTC.

A single count supports this clone. This chain joins TRBV7-8 and TRBJ2-1; a weak D match, TRBD2 (5 bases). Deletions cut 1 base from V and 8 bases from J, with 18 bases between. Germline CDR1 SGHVS, CDR2 FQNEAQ. CDR3 length equals 16 residues. The CDR3 is CASSLDRDLANHEQFF. In nucleotides, the CDR3 is TGTGCCAGCAGCTTAGACCGGGATCTTGCGAACCATGAGCAGTTCTTC.

The chain couples TRBV7-3 to TRBJ2-1; TRBD2 matches at 8 bases. Per germline, CDR1 SGHTA and CDR2 FQGTGA. Trimming removed 0 bases from V and 7 bases from J; junction bases left unmatched: 11. The CDR3 sequence is 17 residues long. CDR3 loop: CASSLTAGGRGVNEQFF. The CDR3 region has the DNA TGTGCCAGCAGCTTAACGGCGGGAGGTAGAGGCGTGAATGAGCAGTTCTTC. Filled out from reference TRBV7-3 and TRBJ2-1, the complete variable domain reads GAGVSQTPSNKVTEKGKYVELRCDPISGHTALYWYRQSLGQGPEFLIYFQGTGAADDSGLPNDRFFAVRPEGSVSTLKIQRTERGDSAVYLCASSLTAGGRGVNEQFFGPGTRLTVL.

The chain is built from TRBV5-4 and TRBJ2-1, with 7 bases identical to TRBD2. Germline CDR1 is SGHNT and CDR2 is YYREEE (reference sequence). J gave up 5 bases and V 1 base, and 9 bases lay outside the gene matches. This CDR3 contains 16 residues. This CDR3 is CASSLIRREYHNEQFF. The CDR3 nucleotides are TGTGCCAGCAGCTTGATTAGGCGGGAGTATCACAATGAGCAGTTCTTC.

The chain joins TRBV5-6 to TRBJ2-5; possible D gene TRBD1, 6 bases. CDR1 SGHDT and CDR2 YYEEEE come from the germline V gene. This CDR3 is 12 amino acids long. The V end was cut by 5 bases, the J end by 5 bases, with 10 bases between. CDR3 in DNA: TGTGCCAGCAGTACAGGGTGGGAGACCCAGTACTTC. Translation gives CASSTGWETQYF.

The CDR3 reads CASRVSGAGDYGYTF. The CDR3 nucleotides read TGTGCCAGCAGGGTGTCAGGCGCGGGGGACTATGGCTACACCTTC. The V and J genes are TRBV6-1 and TRBJ1-2, with D maybe TRBD1 (5 bases). Trimming shortened V by 6 bases and J by 3 bases, and 17 bases separated the two germline ends. Per germline, CDR1 MNHNS and CDR2 SASEGT. The CDR3 is 15 amino acids.

This clone turned up a few times. J is TRBJ1-5 and V is TRBV15; 11 nucleotides line up with TRBD1. The CDR3 loop spans 15 amino acids. The V gene end was trimmed by 5 bases and the J gene end by 3 bases; junction bases not matched to a gene: 3. Germline assignment: CDR1 LNHNV and CDR2 YYDKDF (reference sequence). The DNA for the CDR3 is TGTGCCACCAGCGCGGACAGGGGGCACAATCAGCCCCAGCATTTT. It is translated as CATSADRGHNQPQHF.

The chain carries TRBV9 and TRBJ2-1; 9 positions match TRBD2. After removal of 4 bases from V and 9 bases from J, the junction contained 11 bases not matched to a gene. The CDR3 loop spans 15 amino acids. CDR1 and CDR2 from the germline V gene are SGDLS and YYNGEE. CDR3: CASSPLGSGSAEQFF. CDR3 bases: TGTGCCAGCAGCCCCCTAGGTAGCGGGAGCGCTGAGCAGTTCTTC. The whole variable domain, remainder taken from reference TRBV9 and TRBJ2-1, is DSGVTQTPKHLITATGQRVTLRCSPRSGDLSVYWYQQSLDQGLQFLIQYYNGEERAKGNILERFSAQQFPDLHSELNLSSLELGDSALYFCASSPLGSGSAEQFFGPGTRLTVL.

This clone was seen only once. This CDR3 reads CASSLSGNNEKLFF. The CDR3 nucleotides are TGTGCCAGCAGTTTATCAGGGAACAATGAAAAACTGTTTTTT. V usage is TRBV28 and J usage is TRBJ1-4, with TRBD1 as a possible D gene (5 bases). In germline, CDR1 is MDHEN, CDR2 SYDVKM. Trimming left V 1 base short and J 5 bases short, with 8 bases between. The CDR3 length is 14 residues.

This chain joins TRBV5-1 and TRBJ1-4; 8 bases are shared with TRBD1. V shed 3 bases, J shed 8 bases, and the junction held 15 bases outside the gene matches. Germline values: CDR1 SGHRS, CDR2 YFSETQ. This CDR3 comprises 17 residues. This CDR3 reads CASSSVGGGTGVEKLFF. The CDR3, as DNA: TGCGCCAGCAGCTCGGTGGGGGGCGGGACAGGAGTCGAAAAACTGTTTTTT.

V is TRBV20-1 and J is TRBJ2-7, with 7 positions matching TRBD1. V trimming: 7 bases; J trimming: 4 bases; junction bases outside the gene matches: 4. This CDR3 has 11 amino acids. Germline lookup yields CDR1 DFQATT and CDR2 SNEGSKA (reference sequence). CDR3 sequence: CSVDREYEQYF. CDR3 in DNA: TGCAGTGTTGACAGGGAGTACGAGCAGTACTTC.

As DNA, the CDR3 is TGTGCCAGTAGTATAGATCCCGGCGGAGGGAGCTCCTACGAGCAGTACTTC. Protein sequence: CASSIDPGGGSSYEQYF. V and J are TRBV19 and TRBJ2-7; D possibly corresponds to TRBD2 (6 bases). The CDR3 runs to 17 residues. CDR1 and CDR2 (germline): LNHDA, SQIVND (reference sequence). Trimming left V 0 bases short and J 0 bases short, with 15 bases between.

The chain links TRBV11-2 to TRBJ1-2, with D possibly being TRBD1 (5 bases). V was shortened by 1 base and J by 3 bases, with 9 bases between the two germline ends. The CDR3 is 14 residues long. From germline, CDR1 is SGHAT and CDR2 FQNNGV. The CDR3 loop is CASSLVGQYYGYTF. DNA of the CDR3: TGTGCCAGCAGCTTAGTGGGGCAGTACTATGGCTACACCTTC.

This clone appeared once. The chain carries TRBV7-3 and TRBJ2-1, with D tentatively TRBD2 (6 bases). CDR3 length equals 15 residues. Per germline, CDR1 SGHTA and CDR2 FQGTGA. V was clipped by 1 base and J by 8 bases, with 15 bases between them. The CDR3 loop is CASSLKASVGHEQFF. Written as DNA, the CDR3 is TGTGCCAGCAGCTTAAAGGCTAGCGTTGGCCATGAGCAGTTCTTC.

J is TRBJ2-2 and V is TRBV19; D gene ambiguous. V shed 3 bases and J shed 5 bases, with 4 bases lying between them. The CDR3 extends over 12 amino acids. From germline, CDR1 is LNHDA and CDR2 SQIVND (reference sequence). CDR3 sequence reads: CASSIRTGELFF. Written as DNA, the CDR3 is TGTGCCAGTAGTATCCGGACCGGGGAGCTGTTTTTT.

The chain links TRBV5-4 to TRBJ2-5; 12 bases align to TRBD2. Trimming at V came to 4 bases and at J to 0 bases, leaving 1 base not matched to a gene. CDR1 and CDR2 (germline): SGHNT, YYREEE (reference sequence). The CDR3 length is 15 residues. As DNA, the CDR3 is TGTGCCAGCAGCCGGACTAGCGGGGACCAAGAGACCCAGTACTTC. It encodes CASSRTSGDQETQYF.

This chain joins TRBV27 and TRBJ2-2; a weak D match, TRBD1 (7 bases). Deletions cut 5 bases from V and 0 bases from J, with 16 bases between. This CDR3 has 17 amino acids. The germline CDR1 and CDR2 sequences are MNHEY and SMNVEV (reference sequence). CDR3 in amino acids: CASSPRGTATNTGELFF. The DNA of the CDR3 is TGTGCCAGCAGTCCACGCGGGACAGCTACGAACACCGGGGAGCTGTTTTTT.

This rearrangement joins TRBV28 to TRBJ2-3, with 11 bases matching TRBD1. This CDR3 is built from 18 residues. V lost 8 bases, J lost 0 bases, and 13 bases stayed unmatched. The germline V gene has CDR1 MDHEN and CDR2 SYDVKM. The CDR3 sequence: CASSLPPWDRGSTDTQYF. The CDR3 DNA follows: TGTGCCAGCTCTCTTCCCCCCTGGGACAGGGGGAGCACAGATACGCAGTATTTT.

V is TRBV19 and J is TRBJ2-7; tentatively, D is TRBD2 (6 bases). Germline V gene sequence: CDR1 LNHDA, CDR2 SQIVND (reference sequence). V was clipped by 4 bases and J by 11 bases, with 18 bases between them. There are 13 residues in the CDR3. The CDR3 region is CASSRPGDSPEYF. Here the CDR3 DNA reads TGTGCCAGTAGTAGACCCGGGGACTCCCCGGAGTACTTC.

The chain recombines TRBV28 with TRBJ1-2; 10 bases fit TRBD1. This CDR3 has 15 amino acids. After removal of 7 bases from V and 7 bases from J, the junction contained 12 bases not matched to a gene. Germline loops: CDR1 MDHEN, CDR2 SYDVKM. CDR3 nucleotides: TGTGCCAGCACCCTGTTTCCGGGACAGGGGTTTGGCTACACCTTC. Protein sequence: CASTLFPGQGFGYTF.